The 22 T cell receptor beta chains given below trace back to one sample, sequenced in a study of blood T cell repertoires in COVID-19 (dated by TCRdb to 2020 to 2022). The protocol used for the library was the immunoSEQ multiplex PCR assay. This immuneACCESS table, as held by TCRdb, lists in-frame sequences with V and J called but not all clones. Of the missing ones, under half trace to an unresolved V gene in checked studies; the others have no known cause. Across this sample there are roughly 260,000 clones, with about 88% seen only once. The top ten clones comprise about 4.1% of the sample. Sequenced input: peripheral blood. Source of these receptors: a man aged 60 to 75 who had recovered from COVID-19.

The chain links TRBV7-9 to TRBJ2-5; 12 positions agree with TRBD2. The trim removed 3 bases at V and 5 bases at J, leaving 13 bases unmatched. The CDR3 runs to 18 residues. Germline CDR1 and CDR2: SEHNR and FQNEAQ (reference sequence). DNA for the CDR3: TGTGCCAGCAGCTTTGCAGCGCTAGCGGGGGGGCCGAGTGAGACCCAGTACTTC. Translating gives CASSFAALAGGPSETQYF.

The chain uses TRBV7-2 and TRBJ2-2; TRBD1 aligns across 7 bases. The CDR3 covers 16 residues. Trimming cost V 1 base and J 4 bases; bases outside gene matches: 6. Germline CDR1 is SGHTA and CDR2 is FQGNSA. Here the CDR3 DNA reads TGTGCCAGCAGCTTAGGCCTGACAGGGATCACCGGGGAGCTGTTTTTT. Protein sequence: CASSLGLTGITGELFF.

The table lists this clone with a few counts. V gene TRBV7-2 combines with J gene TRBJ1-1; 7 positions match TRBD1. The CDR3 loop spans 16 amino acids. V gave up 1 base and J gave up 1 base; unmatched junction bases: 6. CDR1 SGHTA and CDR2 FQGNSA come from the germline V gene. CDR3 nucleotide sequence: TGTGCCAGCAGCTTAGAATATGGGACAGCGAACACTGAAGCTTTCTTT. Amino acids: CASSLEYGTANTEAFF.

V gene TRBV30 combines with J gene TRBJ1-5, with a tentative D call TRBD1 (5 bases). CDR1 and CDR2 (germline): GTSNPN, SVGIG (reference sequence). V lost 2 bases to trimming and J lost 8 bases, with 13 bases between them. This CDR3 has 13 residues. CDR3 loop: CAWSSRGNEPQHF. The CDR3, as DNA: TGTGCCTGGAGTTCACGGGGGAACGAGCCCCAGCATTTT.

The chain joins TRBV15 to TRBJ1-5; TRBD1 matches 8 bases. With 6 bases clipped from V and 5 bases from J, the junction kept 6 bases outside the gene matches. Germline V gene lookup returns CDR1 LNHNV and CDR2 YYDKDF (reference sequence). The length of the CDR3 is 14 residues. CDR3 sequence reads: CATRPGQAHQPQHF. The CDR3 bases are TGTGCCACCAGACCGGGACAGGCTCATCAGCCCCAGCATTTT. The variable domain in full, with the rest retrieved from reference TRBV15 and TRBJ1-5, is DAMVIQNPRYQVTQFGKPVTLSCSQTLNHNVMYWYQQKSSQAPKLLFHYYDKDFNNEADTPDNFQSRRPNTSFCFLDIRSPGLGDTAMYLCATRPGQAHQPQHFGDGTRLSIL.

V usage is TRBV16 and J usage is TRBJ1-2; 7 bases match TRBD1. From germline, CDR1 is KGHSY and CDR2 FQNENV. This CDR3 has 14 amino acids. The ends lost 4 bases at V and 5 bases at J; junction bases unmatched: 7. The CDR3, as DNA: TGTGCCAGCAGCCCCCCGGGACAGTTTTATGGCTACACCTTC. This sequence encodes CASSPPGQFYGYTF.

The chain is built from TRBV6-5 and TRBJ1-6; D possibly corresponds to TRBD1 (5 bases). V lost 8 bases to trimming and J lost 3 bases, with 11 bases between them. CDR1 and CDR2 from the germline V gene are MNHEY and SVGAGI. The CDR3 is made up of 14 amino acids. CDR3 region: CASRRGIYNSPLHF. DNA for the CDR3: TGTGCCAGCCGGCGGGGGATCTATAATTCACCCCTCCACTTT.

In nucleotides, the CDR3 is TGTGCCAGCAGCCAGGACAGGGAACAAGAGACCCAGTACTTC. Its protein is CASSQDREQETQYF. The chain uses TRBV3-1 (or the pseudogene TRBV3-2) and TRBJ2-5, with 8 bases aligning to TRBD1. In germline, CDR1 is LGHDT, CDR2 YNNKEL (reference sequence). There are 14 residues in the CDR3. Unmatched junction bases numbered 2, after V lost 3 bases and J lost 2 bases.

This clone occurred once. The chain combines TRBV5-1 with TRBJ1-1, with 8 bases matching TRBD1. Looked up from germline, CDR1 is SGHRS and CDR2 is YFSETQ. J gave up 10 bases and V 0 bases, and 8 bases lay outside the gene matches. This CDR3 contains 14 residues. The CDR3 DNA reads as TGCGCCAGCAGCTTGGTGGAGCAGGGGGCGCGAGCTTTCTTT. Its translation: CASSLVEQGARAFF.

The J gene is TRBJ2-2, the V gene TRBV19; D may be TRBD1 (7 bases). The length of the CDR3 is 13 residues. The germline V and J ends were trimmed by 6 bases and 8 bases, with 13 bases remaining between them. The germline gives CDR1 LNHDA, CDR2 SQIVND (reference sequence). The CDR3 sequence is CASRGQTSGELFF. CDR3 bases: TGTGCCAGTAGGGGACAGACTAGTGGGGAGCTGTTTTTT.

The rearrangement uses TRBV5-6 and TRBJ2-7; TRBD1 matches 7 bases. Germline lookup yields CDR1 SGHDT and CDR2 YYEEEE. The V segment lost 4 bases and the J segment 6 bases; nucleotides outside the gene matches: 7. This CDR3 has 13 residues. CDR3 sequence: CASSLTNRGEQYF. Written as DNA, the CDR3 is TGTGCCAGCAGCCTTACCAACAGGGGCGAGCAGTACTTC.

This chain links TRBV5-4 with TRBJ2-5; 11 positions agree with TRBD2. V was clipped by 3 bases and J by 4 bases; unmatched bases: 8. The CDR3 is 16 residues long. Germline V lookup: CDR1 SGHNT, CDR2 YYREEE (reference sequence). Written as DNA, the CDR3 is TGTGCCAGCAGCTCTGCTAGCGGGAGGACGGTAGAGACCCAGTACTTC. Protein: CASSSASGRTVETQYF.

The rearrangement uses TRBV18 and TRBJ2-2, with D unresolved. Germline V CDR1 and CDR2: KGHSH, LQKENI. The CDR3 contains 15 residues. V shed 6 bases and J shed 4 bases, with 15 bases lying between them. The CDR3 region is CASSDSEPRTGELFF. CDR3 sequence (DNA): TGTGCCAGCTCCGACTCCGAGCCCCGCACCGGGGAGCTGTTTTTT.

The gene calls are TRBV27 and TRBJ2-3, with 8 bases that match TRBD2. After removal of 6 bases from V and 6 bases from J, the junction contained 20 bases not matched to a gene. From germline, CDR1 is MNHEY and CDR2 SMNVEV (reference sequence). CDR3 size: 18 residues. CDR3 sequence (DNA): TGTGCCAGCAGCCGGTTGGGCGGGGGGTCCTCACCGGGGGATACGCAGTATTTT. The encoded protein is CASSRLGGGSSPGDTQYF.

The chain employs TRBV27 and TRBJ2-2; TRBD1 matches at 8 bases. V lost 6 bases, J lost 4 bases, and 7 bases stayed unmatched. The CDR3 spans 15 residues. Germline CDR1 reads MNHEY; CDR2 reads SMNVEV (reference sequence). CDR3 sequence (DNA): TGTGCCAGCAGACGGGGACAGGTCGTCACCGGGGAGCTGTTTTTT. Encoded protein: CASRRGQVVTGELFF.

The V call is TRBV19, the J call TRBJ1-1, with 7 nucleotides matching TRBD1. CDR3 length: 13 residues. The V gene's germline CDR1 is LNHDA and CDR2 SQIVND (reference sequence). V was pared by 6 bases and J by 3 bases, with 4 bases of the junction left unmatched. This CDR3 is CASRATGDTEAFF. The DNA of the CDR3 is TGTGCCAGTAGGGCCACAGGGGACACTGAAGCTTTCTTT.

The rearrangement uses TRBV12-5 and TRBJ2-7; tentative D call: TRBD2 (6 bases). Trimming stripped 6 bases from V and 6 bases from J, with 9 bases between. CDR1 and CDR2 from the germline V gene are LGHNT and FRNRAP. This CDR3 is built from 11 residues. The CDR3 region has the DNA TGTGCTAGTGGGAGGGAGGCCGAGCAGTACTTC. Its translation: CASGREAEQYF. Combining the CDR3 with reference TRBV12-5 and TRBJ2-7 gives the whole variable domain DARVTQTPRHKVTEMGQEVTMRCQPILGHNTVFWYRQTMMQGLELLAYFRNRAPLDDSGMPKDRFSAEMPDATLATLKIQPSEPRDSAVYFCASGREAEQYFGPGTRLTVT.

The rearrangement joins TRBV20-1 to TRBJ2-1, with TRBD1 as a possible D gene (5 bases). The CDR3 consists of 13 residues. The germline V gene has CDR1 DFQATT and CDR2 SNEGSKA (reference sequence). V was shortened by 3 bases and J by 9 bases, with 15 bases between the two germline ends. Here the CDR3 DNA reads TGCAGTGCTAGTGTCCAAGAAAGGGGTGAGCAGTTCTTC. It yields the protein CSASVQERGEQFF.

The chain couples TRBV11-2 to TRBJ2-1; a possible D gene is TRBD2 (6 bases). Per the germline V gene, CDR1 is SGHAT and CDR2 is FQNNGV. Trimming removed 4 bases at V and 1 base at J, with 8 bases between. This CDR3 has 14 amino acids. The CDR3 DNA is TGTGCCAGCAGCTCGGACTATTCCTACAATGAGCAGTTCTTC. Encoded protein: CASSSDYSYNEQFF.

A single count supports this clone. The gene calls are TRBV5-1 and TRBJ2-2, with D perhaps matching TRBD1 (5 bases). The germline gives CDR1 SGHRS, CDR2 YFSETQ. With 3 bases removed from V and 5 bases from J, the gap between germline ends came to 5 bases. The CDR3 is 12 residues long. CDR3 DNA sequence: TGCGCCAGCAGCTCAGGGACCGGGGAGCTGTTTTTT. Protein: CASSSGTGELFF. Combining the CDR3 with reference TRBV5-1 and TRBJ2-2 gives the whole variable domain KAGVTQTPRYLIKTRGQQVTLSCSPISGHRSVSWYQQTPGQGLQFLFEYFSETQRNKGNFPGRFSGRQFSNSRSEMNVSTLELGDSALYLCASSSGTGELFFGEGSRLTVL.

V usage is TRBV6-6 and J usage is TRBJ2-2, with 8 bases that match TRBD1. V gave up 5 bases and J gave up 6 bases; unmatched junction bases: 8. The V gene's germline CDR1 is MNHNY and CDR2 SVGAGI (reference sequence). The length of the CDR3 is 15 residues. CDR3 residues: CASSPMTGEAGELFF. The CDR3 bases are TGTGCCAGCAGTCCGATGACAGGGGAGGCCGGGGAGCTGTTTTTT.

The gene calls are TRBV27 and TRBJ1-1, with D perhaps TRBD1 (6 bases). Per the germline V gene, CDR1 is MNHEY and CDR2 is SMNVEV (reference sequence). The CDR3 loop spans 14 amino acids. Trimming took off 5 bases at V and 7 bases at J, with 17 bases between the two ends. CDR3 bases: TGTGCCAGCAGTCCAACAGGGTTTGTGGATGAAGCTTTCTTT. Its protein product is CASSPTGFVDEAFF.